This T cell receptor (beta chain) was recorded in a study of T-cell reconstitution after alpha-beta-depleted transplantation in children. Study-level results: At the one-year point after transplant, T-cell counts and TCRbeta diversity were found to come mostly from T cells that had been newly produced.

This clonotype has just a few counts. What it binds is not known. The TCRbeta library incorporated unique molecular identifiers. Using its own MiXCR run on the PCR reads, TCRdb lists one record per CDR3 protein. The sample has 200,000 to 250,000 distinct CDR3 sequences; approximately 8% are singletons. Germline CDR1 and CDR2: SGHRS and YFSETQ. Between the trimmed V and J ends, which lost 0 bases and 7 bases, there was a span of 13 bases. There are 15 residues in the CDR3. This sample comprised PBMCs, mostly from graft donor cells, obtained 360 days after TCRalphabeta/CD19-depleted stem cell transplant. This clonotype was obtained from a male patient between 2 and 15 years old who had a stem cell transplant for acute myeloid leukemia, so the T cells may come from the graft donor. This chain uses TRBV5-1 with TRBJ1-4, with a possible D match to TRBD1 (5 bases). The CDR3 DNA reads TGCGCCAGCAGCTTGGTAGGGGCCCTGGGTGAAAAACTGTTTTTT. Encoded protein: CASSLVGALGEKLFF.